The clone carrying this TCR beta chain was recorded at least ten times. The junction does not match germline at one end; this may be a read error. The sample is drawn from a study of T-cell reconstitution after alpha-beta-depleted transplantation in children. The CDR3 runs 14 residues. Preparation of the TCRbeta library was carried out with unique molecular identifiers. MiXCR, applied by TCRdb to the PCR reads, yields one record per CDR3 protein. The table includes around 93,000 distinct CDR3 sequences, 7.5% to 9.5% detected once. The receptor comes from a human donor who donated a stem cell graft to a child with congenital amegakaryocytic thrombocytopenia. The rearrangement links TRBV12-3 or TRBV12-4 to TRBJ1-2, with 8 bases fitting TRBD1. Sequenced here: PBMCs from the stem cell graft donor, sampled from the stem cell graft. The CDR3 region has the DNA TGTGCCAGCAGTGTAGCGCAGGGGGCCCGTGGCTACACCTTC. This translates into CASSVAQGARGYTF.